The 7 T cell receptor beta chains below come from one sample, sequenced in a study of cytotoxic CD8 clonotypes in ibrutinib-treated CLL. TCRdb keeps only in-frame clones here, not all; method: immunoSEQ multiplex PCR. This sample yields about 140,000 clones, of which approximately 77% are seen a single time; approximately 27% belongs to the top ten. Sequencing was performed on PBMCs, taken after 12 months of ibrutinib treatment. All receptors derive from a human donor with chronic lymphocytic leukemia.

The V call is TRBV30, the J call TRBJ1-2; D ambiguous. CDR3 length: 13 amino acids. Between the trimmed V and J ends, which lost 2 bases and 0 bases, there was a span of 7 bases. Germline V gene sequence: CDR1 GTSNPN, CDR2 SVGIG (reference sequence). CDR3 bases: TGTGCCTGGAGTCCCGAGGCTAACTATGGCTACACCTTC. This translates into CAWSPEANYGYTF.

The chain joins TRBV6-1 to TRBJ1-2, with D maybe TRBD1 (5 bases). Germline CDR1 is MNHNS and CDR2 is SASEGT. Trimming removed 8 bases from V and 6 bases from J, with 19 bases in between. The length of the CDR3 is 14 residues. The CDR3 spells CASGGEAYRNGYTF. DNA for the CDR3: TGTGCCAGCGGGGGGGAAGCGTACAGGAATGGCTACACCTTC.

The V gene is TRBV5-6, the J gene TRBJ2-7; a possible D gene is TRBD2 (6 bases). V lost 2 bases to trimming and J lost 4 bases, with 10 bases between them. This CDR3 contains 13 residues. Germline CDR1 and CDR2: SGHDT and YYEEEE. CDR3 bases: TGTGCCAGCAGCTTTGGGGCGGGGTACGAGCAGTACTTC. This codes for CASSFGAGYEQYF.

V gene TRBV27 combines with J gene TRBJ2-7; 7 bases agree with TRBD2. The CDR3 extends over 13 amino acids. J was trimmed by 6 bases and V by 5 bases; bases with no gene match: 7. CDR1 and CDR2 from the germline V gene are MNHEY and SMNVEV (reference sequence). The CDR3 sequence: CASSKGLPREQYF. The CDR3 DNA follows: TGTGCCAGCAGTAAGGGACTACCTCGCGAGCAGTACTTC.

V gene TRBV19 combines with J gene TRBJ2-2; the D gene is possibly TRBD1 (5 bases). The V gene's germline CDR1 is LNHDA and CDR2 SQIVND (reference sequence). This CDR3 comprises 13 residues. Trimming took 7 bases from V and 4 from J, leaving 10 bases between them. The CDR3 spells CASTRTSTGELFF. The CDR3 DNA sequence: TGTGCCAGTACAAGGACATCCACCGGGGAGCTGTTTTTT.

This clone occurred many times. The chain has TRBV5-1 and TRBJ2-2, with D unresolved. The CDR3 runs 14 residues. Germline V gene sequence: CDR1 SGHRS, CDR2 YFSETQ. Trimming removed 3 bases at V and 5 bases at J, with 11 bases between. CDR3 loop: CASSYGGETGELFF. In nucleotides, the CDR3 is TGCGCCAGCAGCTATGGCGGCGAGACCGGGGAGCTGTTTTTT.

The chain carries TRBV6-5 and TRBJ2-7, with D possibly matching TRBD2 (6 bases). Germline-derived CDR1 and CDR2 are MNHEY and SVGAGI. V dropped 6 bases and J dropped 4 bases, with 19 bases sitting between them. The CDR3 runs 15 residues. The DNA for the CDR3 is TGTGCCAGCAGCCCCTCGTTTAGCGGAGGGTACGAGCAGTACTTC. Translated, it gives CASSPSFSGGYEQYF.